This T cell receptor beta chain was captured by sequencing in a study of shared clonotypes between healthy human individuals. Study-wide points: The four-donor shared clonotypes exceeded non-shared clonotypes in generation probability, with non-shared ones scoring lower. It was anticipated that sequencing depth would influence how many clonotypes donors shared.

V shed 4 bases and J 6 bases; nucleotides not matched to a gene: 12. Germline CDR1 and CDR2: SGHAT and FQNNGV. The CDR3 extends over 17 amino acids. Comment on this clone: Its specificity is unknown.

Only in-frame clones appear in the TCRdb table, and some are missing; sequencing was by immunoSEQ multiplex PCR. The sample carries roughly 2 million clones, nearly 97% recorded once. Sequenced: naive CD4+ T cells sorted from blood. Subset indicated: CD45RA+ positively selected. This TCR was recovered from a man younger than 30 in good health. The V and J genes are TRBV11-2 and TRBJ2-2; 9 nucleotides align to TRBD1. The CDR3 spells CASSYLPRGQGPGELFF. In DNA form, the CDR3 reads TGTGCCAGCAGCTACCTACCCCGCGGACAGGGGCCCGGGGAGCTGTTTTTT.